This T cell receptor (beta chain) was observed in a study of blood T cell repertoires in COVID-19. In the study overall: The United States, Italy and Spain were the sources of the acute and convalescent COVID-19 samples.

The V gene end was trimmed by 6 bases and the J gene end by 3 bases; junction bases not matched to a gene: 5. This CDR3 has 13 amino acids. Germline-derived CDR1 and CDR2 are MNHNY and SVGAGI (reference sequence). Libraries were prepared by immunoSEQ multiplex PCR; TCRdb keeps only in-frame clonotypes and omits some of them. The repertoire holds roughly 390,000 clones, with around 87% as singletons. The Seattle patients joined while their infection was active and were tracked longitudinally afterward. The chain has TRBV6-6 and TRBJ2-7; 7 bases fit TRBD2. The sequenced sample was peripheral blood. The TCR was taken from a young woman with COVID-19, enrolled during active disease. The CDR3 reads CASRKRGDYEQYF. As DNA, the CDR3 is TGTGCCAGCAGAAAACGGGGGGACTACGAGCAGTACTTC.